This TCR beta chain is drawn from a study of blood T cell repertoires in COVID-19. Overall study: Samples taken during acute and convalescent COVID-19 were collected in the United States, Italy and Spain. PBMCs, B-cell-depleted T cells, or T cells were the source of the cDNA or gDNA that made up the material.

Sequencing was performed with immunoSEQ multiplex PCR; in TCRdb, only in-frame clones are kept and a portion is missing. The sample comprises fewer than 300,000 clones, just under 90% of which are singletons, and over 5.5% rests with the top ten. Seattle patient enrollment occurred during active infection, with longitudinal follow-up thereafter. The junction had 6 bases not matched to a gene; V was cut back by 5 bases and J by 2 bases. The germline V gene encodes CDR1 SGHNT and CDR2 YENEEA. The CDR3 runs 15 residues. V gene TRBV11-3 combines with J gene TRBJ2-1; 7 nucleotides agree with TRBD2. The receptor was derived from a woman aged 45-65 years with COVID-19, enrolled during active disease. Source material: peripheral blood. CDR3 in amino acids: CASSLHSGAYNEQFF. CDR3 in DNA: TGTGCCAGCAGCCTACACAGCGGGGCCTACAATGAGCAGTTCTTC.